Sequencing of this T cell receptor beta chain was carried out in a study of T cells after yellow fever vaccination. TCRdb itself ran the 5' RACE reads through MiXCR, one entry per CDR3 protein. The sample carries some 300,000 distinct CDR3 sequences, under 9% recorded once. This clonotype was recorded many times. The sequence was collected from a man between 18 and 35 years old who received the YFV17D yellow fever vaccine. The sequenced sample was CD4+ T cells sorted from PBMCs, obtained 5 days after the yellow fever booster vaccination.

CDR3 coding DNA: TGTGCCAGCAGCTTAGTTCCCTCCTATGGCTACACCTTC. Translated, it gives CASSLVPSYGYTF. The rearrangement links TRBV7-9 to TRBJ1-2; no clear D. Per the germline V gene, CDR1 is SEHNR and CDR2 is FQNEAQ (reference sequence). The CDR3 runs to 13 residues. V was shortened by 1 base and J by 4 bases, with 7 bases between the two germline ends. Combining the CDR3 with reference TRBV7-9 and TRBJ1-2 gives the whole variable domain DTGVSQNPRHKITKRGQNVTFRCDPISEHNRLYWYRQTLGQGPEFLTYFQNEAQLEKSRLLSDRFSAERPKGSFSTLEIQRTEQGDSAMYLCASSLVPSYGYTFGSGTRLTVV.